These T cell receptor beta chains were read from a single sample in a study of shared clonotypes between healthy human individuals. Some clones are missing from TCRdb's copy, which holds only in-frame ones; the method was immunoSEQ multiplex PCR. The sample holds approximately 500,000 clones, over 75% seen once. The source material was PBMCs. The receptors stem from a woman in her forties in good health. Some clones in this sample may be carry-over from other donors' samples. Both conserved end residues are part of each CDR3. Each record gives: J gene, clone size, D gene, V gene, CDR3 protein, CDR3 DNA. A D gene is named only where the DNA matches it firmly. Only some rows state a clone size, as once, few, many or a class for expanded clones.

TRBJ2-7,.,.,TRBV29-1,CSVDRTYEQYF,TGCAGCGTTGATAGGACCTACGAGCAGTACTTC
TRBJ1-5,.,.,TRBV6-6,CASSYSSAVAGQPQHF,TGTGCCAGCAGTTATTCCTCCGCGGTGGCCGGTCAGCCCCAGCATTTT
TRBJ2-7,.,.,TRBV28,CASRTSGLLYQQYF,TGTGCCAGCAGAACTTCGGGACTGCTTTATCAGCAGTACTTC
TRBJ1-1,.,.,TRBV19,CASDDGNTEAFF,TGTGCCAGCGACGATGGGAACACTGAAGCTTTCTTT
TRBJ1-2,once,.,TRBV28,CASSGGTEYGYTF,TGTGCCAGCAGTGGCGGGACCGAGTATGGCTACACCTTC
TRBJ1-5,.,.,TRBV5-1,CASSLDRDSSELYSNQPQHF,TGCGCCAGCAGCTTGGACAGGGACTCCTCAGAACTCTATAGCAATCAGCCCCAGCATTTT
TRBJ2-2,.,.,TRBV6-6,CASSYGSSANTGELFF,TGTGCCAGCAGTTACGGGTCTAGCGCGAACACCGGGGAGCTGTTTTTT
TRBJ1-2,many,.,TRBV5-1,CASSLPLQQGIGSGYTF,TGCGCCAGCAGCTTGCCCCTTCAACAGGGAATTGGAAGTGGCTACACCTTC
TRBJ1-2,.,TRBD1,TRBV9,CASSVGGTDYYGYTF,TGTGCCAGCAGCGTAGGAGGGACAGACTACTATGGCTACACCTTC
TRBJ1-4,.,TRBD1,TRBV7-9,CASSPALGQVLATNEKLFF,TGTGCCAGCAGCCCCGCACTAGGACAGGTCCTTGCAACTAATGAAAAACTGTTTTTT